These 22 T cell receptor beta chains were all obtained from the same sample, sequenced in a study of blood T cell repertoires in COVID-19. Method: immunoSEQ multiplex PCR; TCRdb's copy keeps in-frame clones and lacks some. The top ten clones hold more than 5% of a sample with fewer than 110,000 clones, approximately 92% of them seen once. Sequencing used peripheral blood. These receptors all come from a man in his forties or fifties with active COVID-19.

This rearrangement joins TRBV10-3 to TRBJ2-3; the D is unclear. The CDR3 loop spans 14 amino acids. Trimming pared 3 bases from V and 1 base from J, leaving 8 bases between. Germline assignment: CDR1 ENHRY and CDR2 SYGVKD. The chain's CDR3 is CAISDPGGTDTQYF. The DNA of the CDR3 is TGTGCCATCAGTGACCCTGGAGGCACAGATACGCAGTATTTT.

This chain links TRBV15 with TRBJ1-4, with 9 bases identical to TRBD1. Germline lookup yields CDR1 LNHNV and CDR2 YYDKDF (reference sequence). CDR3 size: 16 residues. Trimming removed 4 bases from V and 8 bases from J; junction bases left unmatched: 11. CDR3 residues: CATSTPRGQGREKLFF. For the CDR3, the DNA is TGTGCCACCAGCACTCCCCGTGGACAGGGGAGAGAAAAACTGTTTTTT.

In this sample, this clone turned up once. This chain connects TRBV6-1 to TRBJ1-2; 8 nucleotides match TRBD1. CDR3 length equals 15 residues. The junction had 6 bases not matched to a gene; V was cut back by 1 base and J by 5 bases. CDR1 and CDR2 (germline): MNHNS, SASEGT. CDR3 coding DNA: TGTGCCAGCAGTGAAGGGACAGGGAGGTGGTATGGCTACACCTTC. This translates into CASSEGTGRWYGYTF.

This rearrangement joins TRBV28 to TRBJ2-1, with 14 bases aligning to TRBD2. The CDR3 runs to 17 residues. The germline CDR1 and CDR2 sequences are MDHEN and SYDVKM. After removal of 5 bases from V and 8 bases from J, the junction contained 11 bases not matched to a gene. The CDR3 sequence: CASSVPGTSGRFHEQFF. In DNA form, the CDR3 reads TGTGCCAGCAGTGTACCCGGGACTAGCGGGAGATTCCATGAGCAGTTCTTC.

This chain joins TRBV5-1 and TRBJ2-2; no firm D call. Trimming stripped 4 bases from V and 2 bases from J, with 12 bases between. The CDR3 contains 15 residues. In germline, CDR1 is SGHRS, CDR2 YFSETQ. CDR3 protein: CASSSVEANTGELFF. DNA for the CDR3: TGCGCCAGCAGCAGCGTTGAAGCCAACACCGGGGAGCTGTTTTTT. The variable domain in full, with the rest retrieved from reference TRBV5-1 and TRBJ2-2, is KAGVTQTPRYLIKTRGQQVTLSCSPISGHRSVSWYQQTPGQGLQFLFEYFSETQRNKGNFPGRFSGRQFSNSRSEMNVSTLELGDSALYLCASSSVEANTGELFFGEGSRLTVL.

The CDR3 reads CASSQAPGQTDWLGYTF. CDR3 DNA sequence: TGCGCCAGCAGCCAAGCCCCGGGACAGACCGACTGGCTTGGCTACACCTTC. The V gene is TRBV4-1, the J gene TRBJ1-2; 7 nucleotides match TRBD1. CDR1 is MGHRA, CDR2 YSYEKL, per germline. CDR3 size: 17 residues. Germline trimming cut 1 base from V and 7 bases from J; bases unmatched to any gene: 15.

The J gene is TRBJ2-1, the V gene TRBV24-1; tentatively, D is TRBD2 (5 bases). This CDR3 is built from 16 residues. Trimming stripped 0 bases from V and 6 bases from J, with 14 bases between. Germline-derived CDR1 and CDR2 are KGHDR and SFDVKD. CDR3 residues: CATSDLRAEIRNEQFF. The CDR3 DNA reads as TGTGCCACCAGTGATTTGCGAGCGGAAATCCGCAATGAGCAGTTCTTC.

This rearrangement joins TRBV30 to TRBJ2-7; 9 nucleotides line up with TRBD1. With 4 bases clipped from V and 0 bases from J, the junction kept 4 bases outside the gene matches. The CDR3 covers 14 residues. Germline lookup yields CDR1 GTSNPN and CDR2 SVGIG (reference sequence). The CDR3 is CAWNRGRSSYEQYF. The CDR3 DNA sequence: TGTGCCTGGAACAGGGGGCGAAGCTCCTACGAGCAGTACTTC.

The chain employs TRBV28 and TRBJ1-2; the match to TRBD1 covers 7 bases. CDR1 and CDR2 from the germline V gene are MDHEN and SYDVKM. This CDR3 spans 15 amino acids. Trimming at V came to 6 bases and at J to 5 bases, leaving 12 bases not matched to a gene. The CDR3 is CASSPGAGRGYGYTF. The CDR3 DNA is TGTGCCAGCAGCCCCGGCGCGGGCAGGGGGTATGGCTACACCTTC.

This clone appeared once. The CDR3 DNA sequence: TGTGCCAGTGTTGGTACGGGGGATACGCAGTATTTT. Amino acids: CASVGTGDTQYF. V is TRBV3-1 (or the pseudogene TRBV3-2) and J is TRBJ2-3; D is perhaps TRBD2 (5 bases). CDR1 is LGHDT, CDR2 YNNKEL, per germline (reference sequence). Trimming removed 9 bases at V and 6 bases at J, with 13 bases between. CDR3 length: 12 residues.

The CDR3: CASSQGGGELFF. The CDR3, as DNA: TGTGCCAGCAGCCAGGGAGGCGGGGAGCTGTTTTTT. The chain recombines TRBV11-2 with TRBJ2-2; perhaps TRBD2 as D (6 bases). The CDR3 totals 12 residues. V was pared by 5 bases and J by 7 bases, with 8 bases between. Germline V gene sequence: CDR1 SGHAT, CDR2 FQNNGV.

This chain joins TRBV9 and TRBJ2-1; a possible D gene is TRBD2 (5 bases). CDR1 SGDLS and CDR2 YYNGEE come from the germline V gene. The CDR3 runs to 14 residues. Trimming took off 5 bases at V and 6 bases at J, with 15 bases between the two ends. The chain's CDR3 is CASRDINGGNEQFF. CDR3 DNA sequence: TGTGCCAGCAGGGATATCAACGGAGGCAATGAGCAGTTCTTC. The full variable domain, with the rest looked up from reference TRBV9 and TRBJ2-1, is DSGVTQTPKHLITATGQRVTLRCSPRSGDLSVYWYQQSLDQGLQFLIQYYNGEERAKGNILERFSAQQFPDLHSELNLSSLELGDSALYFCASRDINGGNEQFFGPGTRLTVL.

The rearrangement joins TRBV30 to TRBJ1-1; a possible D gene is TRBD1 (5 bases). Germline CDR1 is GTSNPN and CDR2 is SVGIG (reference sequence). V shed 1 base and J shed 1 base, with 7 bases lying between them. The CDR3 length is 13 residues. The CDR3 nucleotides read TGTGCCTGGAGTGCCCAGGGGAACACTGAAGCTTTCTTT. The encoded protein is CAWSAQGNTEAFF.

V is TRBV5-1 and J is TRBJ1-6; a possible D gene is TRBD1 (6 bases). The CDR3 contains 14 residues. The V gene lost 4 bases and the J gene lost 9 bases, with 14 bases spanning the gap. The V gene's germline CDR1 is SGHRS and CDR2 YFSETQ. The CDR3 bases are TGCGCCAGCAGCCCTCGGACAGAGGGTTCACCCCTCCACTTT. This codes for CASSPRTEGSPLHF.

The chain recombines TRBV4-2 with TRBJ2-7, with 8 positions matching TRBD2. The trim removed 3 bases at V and 9 bases at J, leaving 7 bases unmatched. Germline CDR1 is LGHNA and CDR2 is YNFKEQ. The CDR3 is made up of 13 amino acids. The CDR3 coding sequence is TGTGCCAGCAGCCAGGGGACTAGTTCCCGGCAGTACTTC. Its protein product is CASSQGTSSRQYF.

The CDR3 loop reads CASSPHELAVPNYGYTF. The CDR3 DNA reads as TGTGCCAGCAGCCCCCACGAATTGGCGGTTCCTAACTATGGCTACACCTTC. This chain joins TRBV9 and TRBJ1-2; D is undetermined. The CDR3 spans 17 residues. With 4 bases removed from V and 0 bases from J, the gap between germline ends came to 19 bases. The germline gives CDR1 SGDLS, CDR2 YYNGEE.

The DNA of the CDR3 is TGTGCCAGCAGTGTGCCAGGGGCTGGAGAAAAACTGTTTTTT. Its protein product is CASSVPGAGEKLFF. The chain joins TRBV2 to TRBJ1-4; D is perhaps TRBD1 (6 bases). CDR3 length equals 14 residues. Per germline, CDR1 SNHLY and CDR2 FYNNEI. The V end was cut by 4 bases, the J end by 8 bases, with 14 bases between.

The rearrangement links TRBV6-5 to TRBJ1-5, with 7 bases that match TRBD1. Germline loops: CDR1 MNHEY, CDR2 SVGAGI. The CDR3 runs 15 residues. V shed 6 bases and J 5 bases; nucleotides not matched to a gene: 10. CDR3 sequence (DNA): TGTGCCAGCAGACCTCGACAGGGTCTGTATCAGCCCCAGCATTTT. Its translation is CASRPRQGLYQPQHF.

Worth noting for this clone: One junction end does not reproduce the germline sequence, and a read error may be involved. V usage is TRBV6-5 and J usage is TRBJ1-5; 7 bases are shared with TRBD1. Per germline, CDR1 MNHEY and CDR2 SVGAGI. The CDR3 covers 12 residues. This chain's CDR3 is CASSSPPRGQLF. The CDR3 DNA reads TGTGCCAGCAGTTCTCCCCCTAGGGGGCAGCTTTTT.

The chain couples TRBV18 to TRBJ2-1; D is ambiguous. CDR3 length: 12 residues. Germline assignment: CDR1 KGHSH and CDR2 LQKENI. The V end lost 3 bases, the J end lost 5 bases, and 5 bases lay between the germline ends. Here the CDR3 DNA reads TGTGCCAGCTCACCCGTTAACAATGAGCAGTTCTTC. It codes for CASSPVNNEQFF.

The chain has TRBV7-7 and TRBJ2-5; 7 nucleotides align to TRBD2. Trimming cost V 4 bases and J 5 bases; bases outside gene matches: 10. The CDR3 is 15 amino acids. The germline CDR1 and CDR2 sequences are SSHAT and FNYEAQ (reference sequence). CDR3 nucleotide sequence: TGTGCCAGCAGCTATTCTAGCGGTGAGAGGGAGACCCAGTACTTC. It translates to CASSYSSGERETQYF.

This sequence joins TRBV7-3 and TRBJ2-1, with 7 bases identical to TRBD2. This CDR3 is 16 amino acids long. Germline V CDR1 and CDR2: SGHTA, FQGTGA. The trim removed 2 bases at V and 4 bases at J, leaving 8 bases unmatched. In DNA, the CDR3 is TGTGCCAGCAGCTTATCCGCGACTAGCCTGTACAATGAGCAGTTCTTC. Residues: CASSLSATSLYNEQFF.